This T cell receptor (beta chain) appears in the sequencing data of a study of cytomegalovirus exposure and HLA in healthy donors. Sequenced by immunoSEQ multiplex PCR; TCRdb stores in-frame clones only, minus some. This table holds roughly 70,000 clones, about 85% found once. Study results and limitations: High sensitivity and specificity were reportedly achieved when the classifier diagnosed cytomegalovirus status. Most TCR sequences were rare, but some public TCRs occurred in many donors. Researchers catalogued 164 TCR beta chains as cytomegalovirus-associated.

The germline gives CDR1 SGHNT, CDR2 YENEEA. This CDR3 region has 16 residues. Trimming pared 4 bases from V and 4 bases from J, leaving 19 bases between. Details on this clone: The target antigen is unknown.

The material sequenced was PBMCs. This receptor was taken from a man aged 30 to 39 in good health and CMV-seronegative. V is TRBV11-3 and J is TRBJ1-2; D unclear. CDR3 sequence: CASSSQAPALGYGYTF. The CDR3, as DNA: TGTGCCAGCAGCTCGCAGGCGCCCGCCCTGGGCTATGGCTACACCTTC.